This T cell receptor (beta chain) was obtained from a study of blood T cell repertoires in COVID-19. Assay: immunoSEQ multiplex PCR; the TCRdb copy retains only in-frame clones and omits some. The sample holds some 250,000 clones, around 85% seen once. Germline loops: CDR1 SGHRS, CDR2 YFSETQ. Trimming cost V 3 bases and J 0 bases, with 11 bases left between them. This CDR3 spans 15 amino acids. The receptor was isolated from an elderly woman with acute or convalescent COVID-19. The chain employs TRBV5-1 and TRBJ2-3; possibly TRBD2 for D (6 bases). The sequencing sample was made of peripheral blood. CDR3 protein: CASSSLGTSTDTQYF. DNA of the CDR3: TGCGCCAGCAGCTCCCTGGGGACTAGCACAGATACGCAGTATTTT. Supplemented by reference TRBV5-1 and TRBJ2-3, the full variable domain reads KAGVTQTPRYLIKTRGQQVTLSCSPISGHRSVSWYQQTPGQGLQFLFEYFSETQRNKGNFPGRFSGRQFSNSRSEMNVSTLELGDSALYLCASSSLGTSTDTQYFGPGTRLTVL.